A selection of T cell receptor beta chains follows, all from one sample in a study of blood T cell repertoires in COVID-19. The protocol was immunoSEQ multiplex PCR, while the TCRdb copy is restricted to in-frame clones and leaves out a portion. The profile shows roughly 670,000 clones, 70% to 90% of them singletons. The sequenced sample consisted of peripheral blood. Receptors were obtained from a woman aged 18-29 years with acute or convalescent COVID-19. The CDR3 runs from the conserved cysteine through the conserved F or W. The D gene is left open where the match is weak. The size entry is marked missing in some rows and otherwise reads once, few, many or a size class.

V gene	clone size	J gene	D gene	CDR3 protein	CDR3 DNA
TRBV7-8	-	TRBJ1-5	-	CASSLADINQPQHF	TGTGCCAGCAGCTTAGCGGACATTAATCAGCCCCAGCATTTT
TRBV7-2	-	TRBJ1-4	TRBD1	CASSSNRGSDEKLFF	TGTGCCAGCAGCTCGAACAGGGGATCGGATGAAAAACTGTTTTTT
TRBV2	-	TRBJ2-2	-	CASSAEGTGELFF	TGTGCCAGCAGTGCGGAGGGGACCGGGGAGCTGTTTTTT
TRBV24-1	-	TRBJ2-1	TRBD1	CATSGPGQVTNEQFF	TGTGCCACCAGTGGCCCGGGACAGGTAACTAATGAGCAGTTCTTC
TRBV4-1	-	TRBJ2-4	TRBD1	CASSSRGPLAKNIQYF	TGCGCCAGCAGCTCCAGGGGGCCTTTAGCCAAAAACATTCAGTACTTC
TRBV6-5	-	TRBJ2-1	TRBD1	CASSRTGDSYNEQFF	TGTGCCAGCAGTCGGACAGGCGACTCCTACAATGAGCAGTTCTTC
TRBV9	-	TRBJ2-3	TRBD2	CASSPIQTSGGLTDTQYF	TGTGCCAGCAGCCCAATCCAGACTAGCGGGGGCCTCACAGATACGCAGTATTTT
TRBV2	-	TRBJ2-2	-	CASSGQHYANTGELFF	TGTGCCAGCAGTGGACAGCACTACGCGAACACCGGGGAGCTGTTTTTT
TRBV5-6	-	TRBJ1-6	TRBD1	CASSPPGQGNSPLHF	TGTGCCAGCAGCCCTCCGGGACAGGGGAATTCACCCCTCCACTTT
TRBV30	-	TRBJ1-2	TRBD1	CAWSPGTVDNGYTF	TGTGCCTGGAGTCCCGGGACAGTCGATAATGGCTACACCTTC
TRBV10-3	-	TRBJ1-2	TRBD1	CAISEGQGSYGYTF	TGTGCCATCAGTGAGGGACAGGGAAGCTATGGCTACACCTTC
TRBV19	-	TRBJ1-4	-	CASSRGIPNEKLFF	TGTGCCAGTAGTCGAGGGATCCCTAATGAAAAACTGTTTTTT
TRBV10-3	-	TRBJ1-2	-	CAISEYRSGSGYTF	TGTGCCATCAGTGAATACAGGAGCGGGTCTGGCTACACCTTC
TRBV21-1	-	TRBJ1-1	-	CASSIREGTGLEYTEAFF	TGTGCCAGCAGCATTCGAGAGGGGACAGGGTTGGAGTACACTGAAGCTTTCTTT
TRBV13	-	TRBJ2-4	-	CASSDGGQIGWNIQYF	TGTGCCAGCAGCGACGGCGGACAAATCGGTTGGAACATTCAGTACTTC
TRBV4-2	-	TRBJ1-5	TRBD1	CASSQVTGGQPQHF	TGTGCCAGCAGCCAAGTAACAGGGGGACAGCCCCAGCATTTT
TRBV14	-	TRBJ2-7	-	CASSQGIYSTYEQYF	TGTGCCAGCAGCCAAGGAATTTACAGTACCTACGAGCAGTACTTC
TRBV30	-	TRBJ1-3	-	CAWGGRNKGFGNTIYF	TGTGCCTGGGGCGGCAGGAACAAGGGGTTTGGAAACACCATATATTTT
TRBV5-1	few	TRBJ1-1	TRBD1	CASSFRTGGITEAFF	TGCGCCAGCAGCTTTAGGACAGGGGGCATCACTGAAGCTTTCTTT
TRBV18	-	TRBJ2-7	TRBD1	CASSPPGQGRHEQYF	TGTGCCAGCTCACCACCGGGACAGGGGAGGCACGAGCAGTACTTC
TRBV9	-	TRBJ2-2	-	CASSARWEGAGELFF	TGTGCCAGCAGCGCCCGGTGGGAGGGGGCCGGGGAGCTGTTTTTT
TRBV7-3	-	TRBJ2-1	TRBD1	CASSFSGTGSYNEQFF	TGTGCCAGCAGCTTCTCCGGGACAGGGTCCTACAATGAGCAGTTCTTC
TRBV7-2	-	TRBJ1-1	-	CASSPAGTLNTEAFF	TGTGCCAGCAGCCCAGCAGGGACTCTGAACACTGAAGCTTTCTTT
TRBV6-5	few	TRBJ1-1	-	CASSYRGWNTEAFF	TGTGCCAGCAGTTACCGGGGTTGGAACACTGAAGCTTTCTTT
TRBV2	-	TRBJ2-2	-	CASSGTSSPGELFF	TGTGCCAGCAGTGGAACTAGTTCCCCCGGGGAGCTGTTTTTT
TRBV9	once	TRBJ1-1	-	CASSVEGAGSTEAFF	TGTGCCAGCAGCGTAGAAGGGGCCGGGAGCACTGAAGCTTTCTTT
TRBV6-2/TRBV6-3	-	TRBJ1-3	-	CASTPDTLIGNTIYF	TGTGCCAGCACCCCGGACACCTTAATAGGAAACACCATATATTTT
TRBV6-2/TRBV6-3	-	TRBJ2-1	-	CASSYGGNEQFF	TGTGCCAGCAGTTACGGAGGGAATGAGCAGTTCTTC
TRBV27	-	TRBJ2-1	-	CASRGHQNNEQFF	TGTGCCAGCAGGGGCCATCAAAACAATGAGCAGTTCTTC
TRBV29-1	-	TRBJ1-1	-	CSACWRADTEAFF	TGCAGCGCATGTTGGAGGGCGGACACTGAAGCTTTCTTT
TRBV10-3	-	TRBJ1-1	TRBD1	CAISPTGPMNTEAFF	TGTGCCATCAGCCCGACAGGGCCAATGAACACTGAAGCTTTCTTT
TRBV29-1	-	TRBJ1-2	-	CSARGTSNYGYTF	TGCAGCGCCCGAGGGACTTCAAACTATGGCTACACCTTC
TRBV19	-	TRBJ1-5	-	CASSVWGGLSNQPQHF	TGTGCCAGTAGTGTGTGGGGCGGCCTGAGCAATCAGCCCCAGCATTTT
TRBV18	-	TRBJ2-7	-	CASSPEQGPYEQYF	TGTGCCAGCTCACCGGAACAGGGACCCTACGAGCAGTACTTC
TRBV14	once	TRBJ2-1	TRBD2	CASSQRSGGVHNEQFF	TGTGCCAGCAGCCAAAGGAGCGGGGGGGTCCACAATGAGCAGTTCTTC
TRBV6-5	-	TRBJ1-2	TRBD1	CASRDRGYGYTF	TGTGCCAGCAGGGACAGGGGCTATGGCTACACCTTC
TRBV27	-	TRBJ2-7	TRBD1	CASSLGQDYEQYF	TGTGCCAGCAGTTTGGGACAGGACTACGAGCAGTACTTC
TRBV19	-	TRBJ1-2	-	CASRSQGGPANYGYTF	TGTGCCAGTAGATCTCAGGGTGGGCCAGCTAACTATGGCTACACCTTC
TRBV7-2	-	TRBJ1-6	-	CASSAEGGSPLHF	TGTGCCAGCAGCGCAGAGGGGGGGTCACCCCTCCACTTT
TRBV6-1	once	TRBJ2-7	TRBD1	CASSEYDAGGAQGRYF	TGTGCCAGCAGTGAATACGATGCAGGGGGCGCCCAGGGTCGGTACTTC
TRBV21-1	-	TRBJ1-5	-	CASSFRKQGYSNQPQHF	TGTGCCAGCAGCTTCCGAAAACAGGGATATAGCAATCAGCCCCAGCATTTT
TRBV10-2	-	TRBJ1-1	-	CARKQGRAMNTEAFF	TGCGCCAGGAAGCAGGGCCGAGCTATGAACACTGAAGCTTTCTTT
TRBV29-1	-	TRBJ2-1	-	CSVTREGGYNEQFF	TGCAGCGTGACGAGGGAGGGGGGCTACAATGAGCAGTTCTTC
TRBV6-5	-	TRBJ1-4	-	CASSYRLDEKLFF	TGTGCCAGCAGTTACCGGTTAGATGAAAAACTGTTTTTT
TRBV5-1	-	TRBJ1-1	TRBD1	CASSLLGTGAGNTEAFF	TGCGCCAGCAGCTTGTTAGGGACAGGGGCGGGCAACACTGAAGCTTTCTTT